What follows are 26 T cell receptor beta chains derived from one specimen sequenced in a study of T cells in Graves' hyperthyroidism and ophthalmopathy. Authors of the study amplified TCR beta CDR3 regions from RNA transcripts. HTBI primers were employed in a first-round RT-PCR of the TCR CDR3. TCRdb re-analysed the multiplex PCR reads in MiXCR, keeping a single row per CDR3 protein. The sample lists roughly 500,000 distinct CDR3 sequences; 16% were seen once. The material sequenced was blood. Every receptor here comes from a woman between 25 and 40 years old with Graves' ophthalmopathy.

The chain has TRBV6-1 and TRBJ2-7; the match to TRBD1 covers 11 bases. CDR1 MNHNS and CDR2 SASEGT come from the germline V gene. This CDR3 region has 14 residues. After removal of 5 bases from V and 7 bases from J, the junction contained 7 bases not matched to a gene. The CDR3 loop is CASSYGTGGEEQYF. The CDR3 DNA sequence: TGTGCCAGCAGTTATGGGACAGGGGGTGAGGAGCAGTACTTC.

This clonotype turned up a few times. This chain connects TRBV2 to TRBJ2-3, with 9 bases that match TRBD2. V trimming: 5 bases; J trimming: 2 bases; junction bases outside the gene matches: 11. The CDR3 is 17 residues long. Looked up from germline, CDR1 is SNHLY and CDR2 is FYNNEI. CDR3 DNA sequence: TGTGCCAGCAGTAATGGCCGAGTAGCGGGAGTCACAGATACGCAGTATTTT. It translates to CASSNGRVAGVTDTQYF.

The sample holds many counts of this clonotype. The V gene is TRBV7-9, the J gene TRBJ1-1; 9 positions agree with TRBD1. CDR1 and CDR2 (germline): SEHNR, FQNEAQ (reference sequence). The CDR3 runs 14 residues. With 3 bases clipped from V and 8 bases from J, the junction kept 7 bases outside the gene matches. CDR3: CASSLGQGGLEAFF. As DNA, the CDR3 is TGTGCCAGCAGCTTGGGACAGGGTGGTTTGGAAGCTTTCTTT.

The V call is TRBV19, the J call TRBJ2-1, with a tentative D call TRBD2 (6 bases). The V end lost 5 bases, the J end lost 0 bases, and 11 bases lay between the germline ends. This CDR3 has 15 residues. Germline CDR1 is LNHDA and CDR2 is SQIVND (reference sequence). The CDR3 protein is CASSWVGSSYNEQFF. CDR3 in DNA: TGTGCCAGTAGTTGGGTCGGGAGCTCCTACAATGAGCAGTTCTTC. Combining the CDR3 with reference TRBV19 and TRBJ2-1 gives the whole variable domain DGGITQSPKYLFRKEGQNVTLSCEQNLNHDAMYWYRQDPGQGLRLIYYSQIVNDFQKGDIAEGYSVSREKKESFPLTVTSAQKNPTAFYLCASSWVGSSYNEQFFGPGTRLTVL.

The table lists this clonotype with many counts. The genes are TRBV5-1 and TRBJ2-1; TRBD2 aligns across 16 bases. The CDR3 sequence is 18 residues long. The junction had 4 bases not matched to a gene; V was cut back by 4 bases and J by 0 bases. The germline CDR1 and CDR2 sequences are SGHRS and YFSETQ. CDR3 bases: TGCGCCAGCAGCCAGGGACTAGCGGGAGGGAGCTCCTACAATGAGCAGTTCTTC. The encoded protein is CASSQGLAGGSSYNEQFF.

This clonotype was recorded at least ten times. The chain combines TRBV6-1 with TRBJ1-2; no reliable D call. V was trimmed by 7 bases and J by 6 bases, leaving 15 bases between them. The CDR3 length is 13 residues. CDR1 and CDR2 (germline): MNHNS, SASEGT. The CDR3 nucleotides are TGTGCCAGCACAACCCCGGCTAGCCATGGCTACACCTTC. This sequence encodes CASTTPASHGYTF.

This clonotype was counted at least ten times. The rearrangement joins TRBV7-8 to TRBJ2-7, with D tentatively TRBD1 (5 bases). The CDR3 has 14 amino acids. Trimming stripped 5 bases from V and 4 bases from J, with 15 bases between. The germline V gene encodes CDR1 SGHVS and CDR2 FQNEAQ. The chain's CDR3 is CASSIRQPAYEQYF. CDR3 nucleotide sequence: TGTGCCAGCAGCATTAGACAGCCGGCGTACGAGCAGTACTTC.

The chain links TRBV20-1 to TRBJ2-7; 15 nucleotides align to TRBD2. V lost 6 bases and J lost 4; bases outside the gene matches: 1. Germline lookup yields CDR1 DFQATT and CDR2 SNEGSKA (reference sequence). CDR3 size: 13 residues. CDR3 sequence: CSAGLAGGYEQYF. The CDR3 DNA follows: TGCAGTGCCGGACTAGCGGGAGGGTACGAGCAGTACTTC.

This clonotype has a count of ten or more. The J gene is TRBJ1-2, the V gene TRBV20-1; D unresolved. CDR1 is DFQATT, CDR2 SNEGSKA, per germline (reference sequence). V was cut by 0 bases and J by 6 bases, with 2 bases left in between. CDR3 length: 10 amino acids. CDR3 DNA sequence: TGCAGTGCTAGAGATGATGGCTACACCTTC. Translation: CSARDDGYTF.

This clonotype was seen ten or more times. The chain has TRBV5-6 and TRBJ2-7, with unresolved D. Germline V gene data show CDR1 as SGHDT and CDR2 as YYEEEE. V lost 4 bases and J 0 bases, leaving 14 bases between the germline ends. The CDR3 extends over 15 amino acids. CDR3 bases: TGTGCCAGCAGCACCTCCGGGTCAAGCTCCTACGAGCAGTACTTC. Translating gives CASSTSGSSSYEQYF.

The table lists this clonotype with many counts. The V and J genes are TRBV5-1 and TRBJ2-3; a possible D gene is TRBD2 (6 bases). Trimming cost V 1 base and J 2 bases, with 17 bases left between them. Per germline, CDR1 SGHRS and CDR2 YFSETQ. CDR3 length equals 17 residues. The CDR3 nucleotides read TGCGCCAGCAGCTTGCTGGGTGCGGGGCCGTCCACAGATACGCAGTATTTT. It codes for CASSLLGAGPSTDTQYF.

This chain links TRBV4-2 with TRBJ1-1; maybe TRBD1 (6 bases). The CDR3 contains 17 residues. V was shortened by 3 bases and J by 0 bases, with 17 bases between the two germline ends. Germline V gene lookup returns CDR1 LGHNA and CDR2 YNFKEQ. Here the CDR3 DNA reads TGTGCCAGCAGCCAGACGGACGGGGGCCGCATGAACACTGAAGCTTTCTTT. As protein: CASSQTDGGRMNTEAFF.

This chain uses TRBV5-4 with TRBJ1-1; a weak D match, TRBD1 (6 bases). This CDR3 is built from 15 residues. Per the germline V gene, CDR1 is SGHNT and CDR2 is YYREEE (reference sequence). The V end was cut by 2 bases, the J end by 1 base, with 12 bases between. DNA for the CDR3: TGTGCCAGCAGCTTACGGGACACCTCGAACACTGAAGCTTTCTTT. Translating it yields CASSLRDTSNTEAFF. The variable domain in full, completed from reference TRBV5-4 and TRBJ1-1, reads ETGVTQSPTHLIKTRGQQVTLRCSSQSGHNTVSWYQQALGQGPQFIFQYYREEENGRGNFPPRFSGLQFPNYSSELNVNALELDDSALYLCASSLRDTSNTEAFFGQGTRLTVV.

This clonotype was observed a handful of times. In DNA form, the CDR3 reads TGTGCCAGCAGCTCCCCAGTTGGTCCAGCGGGTTCACCCCTCCACTTT. This translates into CASSSPVGPAGSPLHF. The rearrangement links TRBV7-2 to TRBJ1-6; D is uncertain. The CDR3 is 16 amino acids. The germline CDR1 and CDR2 sequences are SGHTA and FQGNSA. Deletions cut 4 bases from V and 9 bases from J, with 19 bases between. The entire variable domain, with the rest obtained from reference TRBV7-2 and TRBJ1-6, is as follows: GAGVSQSPSNKVTEKGKDVELRCDPISGHTALYWYRQSLGQGLEFLIYFQGNSAPDKSGLPSDRFSAERTGGSVSTLTIQRTQQEDSAVYLCASSSPVGPAGSPLHFGNGTRLTVT.

The V call is TRBV19, the J call TRBJ2-5; D is possibly TRBD1 (6 bases). This CDR3 has 16 residues. Germline V CDR1 and CDR2: LNHDA, SQIVND (reference sequence). Trimming cost V 3 bases and J 0 bases, with 14 bases left between them. CDR3: CASSIEFRGYQETQYF. CDR3 DNA sequence: TGTGCCAGTAGTATCGAGTTCAGGGGTTACCAAGAGACCCAGTACTTC.

There are many counts of this clonotype. The chain links TRBV4-1 to TRBJ2-7; D is undetermined. This CDR3 contains 16 residues. Germline V gene lookup returns CDR1 MGHRA and CDR2 YSYEKL. Trimming left V 1 base short and J 1 base short, with 14 bases between. The CDR3 DNA follows: TGCGCCAGCAGCCAAGTTGTAATTCCCGGGTCCTACGAGCAGTACTTC. Amino acids: CASSQVVIPGSYEQYF.

This clonotype has more than one count but fewer than ten. The chain carries TRBV15 and TRBJ2-1; tentatively, D is TRBD2 (5 bases). V was shortened by 0 bases and J by 6 bases, with 9 bases between the two germline ends. The V gene's germline CDR1 is LNHNV and CDR2 YYDKDF (reference sequence). The CDR3 runs 14 residues. In DNA form, the CDR3 reads TGTGCCACCAGCAGAGATGGGAGAGGCAATGAGCAGTTCTTC. Translation: CATSRDGRGNEQFF.

This clonotype has at least ten counts. V usage is TRBV28 and J usage is TRBJ2-7; no firm D call. In germline, CDR1 is MDHEN, CDR2 SYDVKM. This CDR3 has 15 amino acids. V shed 8 bases and J shed 5 bases, with 22 bases lying between them. For the CDR3, the DNA is TGTGCCAGCCACCCCCGACCGGGCTACATCAACGAGCAGTACTTC. This gives the protein CASHPRPGYINEQYF.

This clonotype was counted ten times or more. The V call is TRBV5-1, the J call TRBJ2-7, with TRBD2 matching 7 bases. The J segment lost 3 bases and the V segment lost 3 bases, leaving 6 bases of the junction unmatched. The CDR3 spans 14 residues. CDR1 is SGHRS and CDR2 is YFSETQ in the germline V gene. The CDR3 protein is CASSSAGDHYEQYF. DNA for the CDR3: TGCGCCAGCAGCTCCGCGGGAGATCACTACGAGCAGTACTTC.

The chain has TRBV4-3 and TRBJ2-1, with 7 positions matching TRBD1. CDR1 is LGHNA and CDR2 is YSLEER in the germline V gene. This CDR3 is built from 13 residues. J gave up 10 bases and V 1 base, and 4 bases lay outside the gene matches. The CDR3 bases are TGCGCCAGCAGCCAAGGGACAGGACGGGAGCAGTTCTTC. Translating gives CASSQGTGREQFF.

To note about this clonotype: Just one base apart from a much larger clone, this may be a read error. The chain employs TRBV3-1 and TRBJ2-7; D is undetermined. CDR1 and CDR2 (germline): LGHDT, YNNKEL (reference sequence). This CDR3 has 16 residues. The CDR3 sequence is CARSQEVGPLSYEQYF. As DNA, the CDR3 is TGTGCCCGCAGCCAGGAAGTCGGACCCCTCTCCTACGAGCAGTACTTC.

This clonotype was recorded at least ten times. The chain has TRBV12-3 or TRBV12-4 and TRBJ2-7, with 12 bases fitting TRBD2. With V trimmed by 8 bases and J by 2 bases, 7 bases remained unmatched. This CDR3 has 15 residues. DNA for the CDR3: TGTGCCAGCTCGCTAGCGGGAGGGCCTCCCTACGAGCAGTACTTC. Protein: CASSLAGGPPYEQYF.

This sequence joins TRBV5-1 and TRBJ2-7, with D perhaps TRBD1 or TRBD2 (5 bases each). This CDR3 is built from 16 residues. V lost 4 bases to trimming and J lost 6 bases, with 23 bases between them. Germline V gene sequence: CDR1 SGHRS, CDR2 YFSETQ. CDR3 region: CASSQDRGVVGGEQYF. The CDR3, as DNA: TGCGCCAGCAGCCAAGATAGGGGAGTGGTAGGAGGCGAGCAGTACTTC.

Concerning this clonotype: Possible read error: a much larger clone is one base away. CDR3 protein: CASRQVFEGEGETQYF. The CDR3 region has the DNA TGCGCCAGCAGACAAGTTTTCGAGGGAGAGGGAGAGACCCAGTACTTC. This chain links TRBV4-1 with TRBJ2-5; D is perhaps TRBD2 (5 bases). Per the germline V gene, CDR1 is MGHRA and CDR2 is YSYEKL. The CDR3 runs to 16 residues.

This rearrangement joins TRBV7-2 to TRBJ2-1; D unresolved. CDR3 length equals 18 residues. V was shortened by 3 bases and J by 0 bases, with 18 bases between the two germline ends. Germline CDR1 reads SGHTA; CDR2 reads FQGNSA. The CDR3 nucleotides read TGTGCCAGCAGCTTCCCCCCTTCTGCGGCTAGCTCCTACAATGAGCAGTTCTTC. Protein product: CASSFPPSAASSYNEQFF.

This clonotype was recorded many times. The CDR3 DNA reads as TGTGCCACCTCCCAGGGATCCCAATTCTATGGCTACACCTTC. Translated, it gives CATSQGSQFYGYTF. The chain joins TRBV24-1 to TRBJ1-2; TRBD1 might be the D (5 bases). Germline CDR1 reads KGHDR; CDR2 reads SFDVKD. V was clipped by 9 bases and J by 4 bases, with 17 bases between them. CDR3 size: 14 residues.